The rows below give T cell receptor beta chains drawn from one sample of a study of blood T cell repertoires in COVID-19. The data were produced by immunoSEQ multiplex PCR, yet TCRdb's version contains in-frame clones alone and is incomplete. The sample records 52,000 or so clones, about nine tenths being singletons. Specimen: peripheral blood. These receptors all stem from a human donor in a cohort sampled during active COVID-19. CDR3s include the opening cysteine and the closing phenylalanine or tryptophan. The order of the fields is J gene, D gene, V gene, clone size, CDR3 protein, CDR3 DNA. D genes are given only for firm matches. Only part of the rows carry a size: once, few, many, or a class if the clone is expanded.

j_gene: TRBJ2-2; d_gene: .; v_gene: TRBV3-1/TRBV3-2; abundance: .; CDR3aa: CASSHNLGELFF; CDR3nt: TGTGCCAGCAGCCATAACCTAGGGGAGCTGTTTTTT
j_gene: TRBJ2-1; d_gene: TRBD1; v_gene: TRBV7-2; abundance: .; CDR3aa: CASSPDRGDEQFF; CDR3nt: TGTGCCAGCAGCCCGGACAGGGGCGATGAGCAGTTCTTC
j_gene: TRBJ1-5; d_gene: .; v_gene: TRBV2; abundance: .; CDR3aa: CASKQDRNQPQHF; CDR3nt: TGTGCCAGCAAACAGGACCGAAATCAGCCCCAGCATTTT
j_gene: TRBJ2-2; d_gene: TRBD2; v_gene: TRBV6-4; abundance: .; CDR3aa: CASSEEALAGPRLFF; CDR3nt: TGTGCCAGCAGCGAAGAGGCGCTAGCGGGCCCTAGGCTGTTTTTT
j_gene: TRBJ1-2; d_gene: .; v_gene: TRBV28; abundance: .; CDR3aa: CASGEGVRYGYTF; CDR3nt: TGTGCCAGCGGAGAGGGTGTAAGGTATGGCTACACCTTC
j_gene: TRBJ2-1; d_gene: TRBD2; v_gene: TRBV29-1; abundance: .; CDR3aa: CSVEGGLAAYNEQFF; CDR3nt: TGCAGCGTTGAAGGGGGACTAGCGGCATACAATGAGCAGTTCTTC
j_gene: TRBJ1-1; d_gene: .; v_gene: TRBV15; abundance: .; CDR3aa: CATSRARGNTEAFF; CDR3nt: TGTGCCACCAGCAGAGCGCGGGGGAACACTGAAGCTTTCTTT
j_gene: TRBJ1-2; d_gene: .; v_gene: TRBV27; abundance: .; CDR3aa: CASSFSVNYGYTF; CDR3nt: TGTGCCAGCAGTTTCTCAGTAAACTATGGCTACACCTTC
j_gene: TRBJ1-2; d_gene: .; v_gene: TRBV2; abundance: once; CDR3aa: CASTSLGVDGYTF; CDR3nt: TGTGCCAGCACCTCACTGGGAGTTGATGGCTACACCTTC
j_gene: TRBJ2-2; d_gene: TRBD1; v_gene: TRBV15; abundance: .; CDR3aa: CATSRARQGGTGELFF; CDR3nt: TGTGCCACCAGCAGAGCGAGACAGGGGGGCACCGGGGAGCTGTTTTTT
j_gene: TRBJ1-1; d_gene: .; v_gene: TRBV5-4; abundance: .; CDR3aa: CASTLTPGNTEAFF; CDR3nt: TGTGCCAGCACCCTTACCCCGGGGAACACTGAAGCTTTCTTT
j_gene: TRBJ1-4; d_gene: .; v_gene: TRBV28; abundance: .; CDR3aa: CASSDYEKLFF; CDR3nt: TGTGCCAGCTCAGATTATGAAAAACTGTTTTTT
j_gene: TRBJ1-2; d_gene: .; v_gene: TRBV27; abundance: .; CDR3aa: CASSLSRGSTGYTF; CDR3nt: TGTGCCAGCAGTTTATCTCGAGGTTCAACTGGCTACACCTTC
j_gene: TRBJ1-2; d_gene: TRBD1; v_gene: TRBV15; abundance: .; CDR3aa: CATSRTDRGFGYTF; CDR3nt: TGTGCCACCAGCAGAACTGACAGGGGCTTTGGCTACACCTTC
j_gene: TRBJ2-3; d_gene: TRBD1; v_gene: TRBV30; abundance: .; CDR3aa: CAWRDRVVTDTQYF; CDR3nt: TGTGCCTGGCGTGACAGGGTTGTCACAGATACGCAGTATTTT